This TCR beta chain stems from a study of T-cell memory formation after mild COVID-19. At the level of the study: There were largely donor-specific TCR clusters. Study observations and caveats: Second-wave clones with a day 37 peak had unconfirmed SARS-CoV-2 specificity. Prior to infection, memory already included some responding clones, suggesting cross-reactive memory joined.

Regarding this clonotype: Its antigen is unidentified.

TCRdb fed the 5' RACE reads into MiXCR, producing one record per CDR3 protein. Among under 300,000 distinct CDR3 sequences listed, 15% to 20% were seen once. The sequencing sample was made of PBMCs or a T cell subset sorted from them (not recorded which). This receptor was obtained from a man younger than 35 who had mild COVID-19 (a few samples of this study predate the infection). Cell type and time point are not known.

CDR3 coding DNA: TGTGCCAGCAGCCACGCTTCTAGCGGGGGGGCAGAGACCCAGTACTTC. Its protein is CASSHASSGGAETQYF. The rearrangement links TRBV4-2 to TRBJ2-5, with 12 nucleotides matching TRBD2. The CDR3 contains 16 residues. The J segment lost 4 bases and the V segment lost 3 bases, leaving 6 bases of the junction unmatched. Looked up from germline, CDR1 is LGHNA and CDR2 is YNFKEQ.